This T cell receptor (beta chain) emerged from a study of technical replicates of blood from a few donors. Libraries were prepared by immunoSEQ multiplex PCR; TCRdb keeps only in-frame clonotypes and omits some of them. The data show some 80,000 clones, approximately 96% seen once. This clone was observed a single time. Germline-derived CDR1 and CDR2 are SGHDT and YYEEEE. This CDR3 has 19 residues. V gave up 0 bases and J gave up 3 bases; unmatched junction bases: 8. This clonotype was sampled from a human donor in good health. The chain combines TRBV5-6 with TRBJ2-2; TRBD2 aligns across 13 bases. The source material was T cells isolated from PBMCs. CDR3 DNA sequence: TGTGCCAGCAGCTTGGTGACTAGCGGGAGGAGAGAGGACACCGGGGAGCTGTTTTTT. Amino acids: CASSLVTSGRREDTGELFF.